This TCR beta chain was found in a study of cytomegalovirus exposure and HLA in healthy donors. Study-wide points: The study labeled 150 or so TCR beta chains cytomegalovirus-associated.

Within the sample, this clone is medium-sized (0.01 to 0.1%). Its specificity is unknown. Measured with immunoSEQ multiplex PCR; TCRdb has only the in-frame clones, and not every one. The data show roughly 52,000 clones, with 80% to 95% seen just once and more than 2.5% held by the top ten. J gave up 4 bases and V 6 bases, and 11 bases lay outside the gene matches. CDR1 is MDHEN, CDR2 SYDVKM, per germline. The CDR3 loop spans 15 amino acids. The specimen sequenced was PBMCs. The sequence came from a man aged 18-30 years in good health and CMV-seronegative. The chain is built from TRBV28 and TRBJ2-7; 8 positions agree with TRBD1. The CDR3 coding sequence is TGTGCCAGCAGCCGCGCCCCGGACAGGGTGTACGAGCAGTACTTC. Protein: CASSRAPDRVYEQYF.